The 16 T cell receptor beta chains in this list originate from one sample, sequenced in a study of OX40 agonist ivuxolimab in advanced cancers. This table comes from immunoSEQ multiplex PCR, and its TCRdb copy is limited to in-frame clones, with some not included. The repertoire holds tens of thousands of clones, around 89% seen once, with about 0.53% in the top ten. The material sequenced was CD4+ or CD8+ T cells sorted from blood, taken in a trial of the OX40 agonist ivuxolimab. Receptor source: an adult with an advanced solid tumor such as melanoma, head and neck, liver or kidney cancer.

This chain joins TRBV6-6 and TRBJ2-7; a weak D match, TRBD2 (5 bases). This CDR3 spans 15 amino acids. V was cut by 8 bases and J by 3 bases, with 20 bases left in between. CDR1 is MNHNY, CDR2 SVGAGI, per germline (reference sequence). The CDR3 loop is CASLPGLVRGYEQYF. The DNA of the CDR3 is TGTGCCAGCCTCCCCGGGTTGGTCCGGGGCTACGAGCAGTACTTC.

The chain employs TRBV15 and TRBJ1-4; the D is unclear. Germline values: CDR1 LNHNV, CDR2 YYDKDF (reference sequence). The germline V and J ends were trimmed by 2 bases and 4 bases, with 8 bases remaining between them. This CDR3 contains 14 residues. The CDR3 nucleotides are TGTGCCACCAGCAGACCGATGGGTAATGAAAAACTGTTTTTT. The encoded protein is CATSRPMGNEKLFF.

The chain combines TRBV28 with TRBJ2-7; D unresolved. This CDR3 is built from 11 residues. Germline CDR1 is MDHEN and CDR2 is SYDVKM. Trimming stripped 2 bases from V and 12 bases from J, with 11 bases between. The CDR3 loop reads CASSLRTVRYF. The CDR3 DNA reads TGTGCCAGCAGTTTAAGGACGGTCAGGTACTTC.

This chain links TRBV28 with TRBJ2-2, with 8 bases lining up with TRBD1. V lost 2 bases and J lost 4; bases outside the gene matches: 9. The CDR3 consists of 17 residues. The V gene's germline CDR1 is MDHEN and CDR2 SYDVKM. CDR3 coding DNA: TGTGCCAGCAGTTTAGGGCAGGGGGCGAGGTTCACCGGGGAGCTGTTTTTT. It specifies CASSLGQGARFTGELFF. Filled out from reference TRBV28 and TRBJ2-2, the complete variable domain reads DVKVTQSSRYLVKRTGEKVFLECVQDMDHENMFWYRQDPGLGLRLIYFSYDVKMKEKGDIPEGYSVSREKKERFSLILESASTNQTSMYLCASSLGQGARFTGELFFGEGSRLTVL.

CDR3 residues: CATTALGVFYRETQYF. The CDR3 DNA is TGTGCCACCACTGCCCTTGGGGTATTTTATAGAGAGACCCAGTACTTC. The rearrangement uses TRBV15 and TRBJ2-5; D not resolved. V lost 7 bases and J lost 4, with 22 bases in between. The CDR3 is 16 amino acids. Germline V gene sequence: CDR1 LNHNV, CDR2 YYDKDF (reference sequence).

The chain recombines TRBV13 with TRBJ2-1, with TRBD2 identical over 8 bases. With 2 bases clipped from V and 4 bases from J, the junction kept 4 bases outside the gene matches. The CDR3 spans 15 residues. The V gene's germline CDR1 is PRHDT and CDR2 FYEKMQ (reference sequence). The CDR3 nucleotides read TGTGCCAGCAGCTTACTCAGCGGGAGTTACAATGAGCAGTTCTTC. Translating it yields CASSLLSGSYNEQFF. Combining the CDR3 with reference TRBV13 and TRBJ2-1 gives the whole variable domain AAGVIQSPRHLIKEKRETATLKCYPIPRHDTVYWYQQGPGQDPQFLISFYEKMQSDKGSIPDRFSAQQFSDYHSELNMSSLELGDSALYFCASSLLSGSYNEQFFGPGTRLTVL.

The CDR3 nucleotides are TGTGCCAGCAGCGTAGAGAGCTGGCCAGATACGCAGTATTTT. It yields the protein CASSVESWPDTQYF. V and J are TRBV9 and TRBJ2-3; D is unresolved. With 0 bases removed from V and 4 bases from J, the gap between germline ends came to 9 bases. Germline loops: CDR1 SGDLS, CDR2 YYNGEE. This CDR3 comprises 14 residues.

The CDR3 spells CASSLGQDPYEQYF. The CDR3 nucleotides read TGTGCCAGCAGCTTAGGCCAGGACCCCTACGAGCAGTACTTC. The rearrangement uses TRBV13 and TRBJ2-7, with D unresolved. Germline V gives CDR1 PRHDT, CDR2 FYEKMQ (reference sequence). CDR3 length: 14 residues. V was shortened by 0 bases and J by 2 bases, with 8 bases between the two germline ends.

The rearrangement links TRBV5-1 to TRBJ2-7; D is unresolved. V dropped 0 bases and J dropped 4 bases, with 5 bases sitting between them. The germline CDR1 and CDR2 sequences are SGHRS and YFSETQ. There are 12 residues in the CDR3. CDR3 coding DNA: TGCGCCAGCAGCTTGGATCAGTACGAGCAGTACTTC. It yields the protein CASSLDQYEQYF. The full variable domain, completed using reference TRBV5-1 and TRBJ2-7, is KAGVTQTPRYLIKTRGQQVTLSCSPISGHRSVSWYQQTPGQGLQFLFEYFSETQRNKGNFPGRFSGRQFSNSRSEMNVSTLELGDSALYLCASSLDQYEQYFGPGTRLTVT.

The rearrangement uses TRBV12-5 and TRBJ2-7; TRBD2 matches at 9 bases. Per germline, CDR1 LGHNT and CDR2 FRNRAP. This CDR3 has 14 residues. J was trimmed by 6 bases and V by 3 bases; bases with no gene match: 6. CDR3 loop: CASGFWREGSEQYF. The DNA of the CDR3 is TGTGCTAGTGGTTTTTGGCGGGAGGGTTCCGAGCAGTACTTC.

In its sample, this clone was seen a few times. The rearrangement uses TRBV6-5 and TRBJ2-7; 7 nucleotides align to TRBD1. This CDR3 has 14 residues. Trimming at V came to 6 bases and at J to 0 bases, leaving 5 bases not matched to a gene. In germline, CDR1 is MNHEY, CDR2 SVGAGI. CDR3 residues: CASSRQGPSYEQYF. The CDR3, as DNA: TGTGCCAGCAGCCGACAGGGACCCTCCTACGAGCAGTACTTC.

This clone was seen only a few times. CDR3: CSVEDASSNRQGPTDTQYF. In DNA form, the CDR3 reads TGCAGCGTTGAAGATGCTTCTTCTAATAGGCAGGGGCCGACAGATACGCAGTATTTT. This chain joins TRBV29-1 and TRBJ2-3; D is possibly TRBD1 (6 bases). V lost 0 bases and J lost 3, with 25 bases in between. The CDR3 sequence is 19 residues long. CDR1 is SQVTM and CDR2 is ANQGSEA in the germline V gene.

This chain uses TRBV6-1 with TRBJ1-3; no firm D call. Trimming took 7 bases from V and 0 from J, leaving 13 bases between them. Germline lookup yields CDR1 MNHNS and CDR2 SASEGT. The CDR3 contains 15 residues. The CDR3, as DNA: TGTGCCAGCAACTACGGGCCCCCCTCTGGAAACACCATATATTTT. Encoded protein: CASNYGPPSGNTIYF.

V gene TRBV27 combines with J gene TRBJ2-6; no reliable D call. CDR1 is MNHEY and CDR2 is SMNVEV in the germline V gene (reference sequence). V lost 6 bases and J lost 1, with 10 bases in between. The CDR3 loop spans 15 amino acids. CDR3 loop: CASSKALSGANVLTF. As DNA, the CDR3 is TGTGCCAGCAGCAAGGCGCTGTCTGGGGCCAACGTCCTGACTTTC.

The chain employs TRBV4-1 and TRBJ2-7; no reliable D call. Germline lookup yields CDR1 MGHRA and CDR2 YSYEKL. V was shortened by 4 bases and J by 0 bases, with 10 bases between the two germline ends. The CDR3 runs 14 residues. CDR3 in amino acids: CASSPRRASYEQYF. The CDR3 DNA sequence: TGCGCCAGCAGCCCCCGTCGGGCCTCCTACGAGCAGTACTTC.

CDR3 sequence: CASSRRESEQYF. CDR3 in DNA: TGTGCCAGCAGCCGGAGGGAATCCGAGCAGTACTTC. J is TRBJ2-7 and V is TRBV11-3; D is possibly TRBD2 (6 bases). With 5 bases removed from V and 6 bases from J, the gap between germline ends came to 11 bases. CDR3 length: 12 residues. The germline V gene encodes CDR1 SGHNT and CDR2 YENEEA.